This T cell receptor beta chain appears in the sequencing data of a study of T cell repertoires in cytomegalovirus infection. As for the study in general: Both CMV infection and a matching HLA type were indicated by public TCR beta signatures.

This clonotype occurred many times. Its antigen remains unidentified. A single record per CDR3 protein comes from TCRdb applying MiXCR to the reads. This repertoire shows tens of thousands of distinct CDR3 sequences, about 20% found once; its top ten account for approximately 17%. Study-wide results and caveats: HLA-C-restricted, CMV-specific TCR beta clonotypes were dominant ex vivo.

Material: PBMCs, sequenced either directly or after in vitro stimulation (not recorded which). The clonotype originates from a human donor in good health (CMV status not recorded). Some clones in this sample may be carry-over from other donors' samples.

The CDR3 sequence: CASSGTRDTEAFF. The DNA for the CDR3 is TGTGCCAGCAGCGGAACGAGGGACACTGAAGCTTTCTTT. The V and J genes are TRBV2 and TRBJ1-1; D is uncertain. V was clipped by 6 bases and J by 3 bases, with 11 bases between them. Looked up from germline, CDR1 is SNHLY and CDR2 is FYNNEI. The CDR3 spans 13 residues.